This T cell receptor (beta chain) stems from a study of T cells after yellow fever vaccination. They built TCR cDNA with 5'RACE template switching, a step that put in a universal primer site and UMIs. In TCRdb, the 5' RACE reads were re-called with MiXCR into one record per CDR3 protein. The sample lists about 240,000 distinct CDR3 sequences, 6.9% occurring once. The sequence came from a man aged 25-45 years who received the YFV17D yellow fever vaccine. The material was CD4+ T cells sorted from PBMCs, obtained 15 days after the yellow fever booster vaccination.

CDR3: CASSAGLGVQETQYF. For the CDR3, the DNA is TGTGCCAGCAGCGCAGGGTTAGGGGTCCAAGAGACCCAGTACTTC. V usage is TRBV27 and J usage is TRBJ2-5; a possible D gene is TRBD1 (5 bases). This CDR3 comprises 15 residues. Germline CDR1 and CDR2: MNHEY and SMNVEV (reference sequence). Trimming pared 6 bases from V and 1 base from J, leaving 15 bases between.